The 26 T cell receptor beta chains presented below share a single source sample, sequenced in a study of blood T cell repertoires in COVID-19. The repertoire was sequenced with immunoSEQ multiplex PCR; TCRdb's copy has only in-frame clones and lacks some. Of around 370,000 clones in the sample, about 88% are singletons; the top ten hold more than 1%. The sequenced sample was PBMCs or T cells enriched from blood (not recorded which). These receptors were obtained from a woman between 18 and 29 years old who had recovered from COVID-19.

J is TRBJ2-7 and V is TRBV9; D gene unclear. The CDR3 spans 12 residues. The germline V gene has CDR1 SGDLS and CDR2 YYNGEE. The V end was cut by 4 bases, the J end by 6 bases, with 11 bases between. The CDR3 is CASSPPRGEQYF. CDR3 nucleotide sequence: TGTGCCAGCAGCCCCCCCCGAGGCGAGCAGTACTTC.

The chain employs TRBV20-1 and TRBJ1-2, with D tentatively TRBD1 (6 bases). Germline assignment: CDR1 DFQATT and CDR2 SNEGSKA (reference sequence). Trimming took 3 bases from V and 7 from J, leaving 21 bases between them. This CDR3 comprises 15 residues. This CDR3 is CSASRTVSSQGGYTF. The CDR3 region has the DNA TGCAGTGCTAGTAGGACAGTCAGTTCACAGGGTGGCTACACCTTC.

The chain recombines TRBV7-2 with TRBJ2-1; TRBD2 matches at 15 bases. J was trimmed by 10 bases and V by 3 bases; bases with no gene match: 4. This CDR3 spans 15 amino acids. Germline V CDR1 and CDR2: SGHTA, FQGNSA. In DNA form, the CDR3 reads TGTGCCAGCAGCTTTGGGACTAGCGGGGGGTGGGAGCAGTTCTTC. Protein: CASSFGTSGGWEQFF.

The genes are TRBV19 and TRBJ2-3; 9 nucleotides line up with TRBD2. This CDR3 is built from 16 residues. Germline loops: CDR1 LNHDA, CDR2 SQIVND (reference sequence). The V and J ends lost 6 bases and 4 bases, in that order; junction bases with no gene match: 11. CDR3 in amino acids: CASRYASGGNPDTQYF. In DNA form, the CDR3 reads TGTGCCAGTAGATACGCAAGCGGGGGGAATCCAGATACGCAGTATTTT. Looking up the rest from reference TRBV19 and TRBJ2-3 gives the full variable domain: DGGITQSPKYLFRKEGQNVTLSCEQNLNHDAMYWYRQDPGQGLRLIYYSQIVNDFQKGDIAEGYSVSREKKESFPLTVTSAQKNPTAFYLCASRYASGGNPDTQYFGPGTRLTVL.

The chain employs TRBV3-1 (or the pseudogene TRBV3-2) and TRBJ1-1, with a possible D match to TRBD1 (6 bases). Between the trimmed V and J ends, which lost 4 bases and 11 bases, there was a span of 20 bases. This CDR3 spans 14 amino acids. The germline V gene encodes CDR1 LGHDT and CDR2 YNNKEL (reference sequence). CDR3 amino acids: CASSPSQGSRSAFF. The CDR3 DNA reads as TGTGCCAGCAGCCCATCACAGGGCAGTAGGTCGGCTTTCTTT.

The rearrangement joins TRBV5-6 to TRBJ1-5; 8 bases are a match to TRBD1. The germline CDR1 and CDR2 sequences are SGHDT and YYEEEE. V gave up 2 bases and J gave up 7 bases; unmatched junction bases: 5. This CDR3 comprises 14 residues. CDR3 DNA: TGTGCCAGCAGCTTAGGACAGGGAAGCCAGCCCCAGCATTTT. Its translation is CASSLGQGSQPQHF.

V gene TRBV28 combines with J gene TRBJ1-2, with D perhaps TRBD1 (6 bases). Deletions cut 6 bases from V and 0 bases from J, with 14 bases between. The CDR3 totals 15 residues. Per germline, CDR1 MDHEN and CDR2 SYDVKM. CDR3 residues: CASRGSGHSNYGYTF. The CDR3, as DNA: TGTGCCAGCAGGGGATCGGGACACTCTAACTATGGCTACACCTTC.

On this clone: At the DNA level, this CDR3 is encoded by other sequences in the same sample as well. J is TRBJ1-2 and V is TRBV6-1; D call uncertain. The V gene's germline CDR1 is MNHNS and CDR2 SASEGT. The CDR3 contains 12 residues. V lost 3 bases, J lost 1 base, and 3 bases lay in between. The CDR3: CASSDRNYGYTF. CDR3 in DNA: TGTGCCAGCAGTGATCGTAACTATGGCTACACCTTC.

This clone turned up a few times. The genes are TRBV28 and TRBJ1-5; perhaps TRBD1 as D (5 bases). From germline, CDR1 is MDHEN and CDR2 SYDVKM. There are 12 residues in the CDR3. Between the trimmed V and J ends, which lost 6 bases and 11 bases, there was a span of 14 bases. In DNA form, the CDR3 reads TGTGCCAGCAGCCTTATGTGGGGGGCCCAGCATTTT. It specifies CASSLMWGAQHF.

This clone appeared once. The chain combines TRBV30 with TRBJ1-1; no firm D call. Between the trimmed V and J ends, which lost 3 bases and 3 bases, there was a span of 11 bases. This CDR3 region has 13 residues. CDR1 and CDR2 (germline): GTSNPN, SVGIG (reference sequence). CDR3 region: CAWRRPGDTEAFF. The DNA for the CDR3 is TGTGCCTGGAGGCGGCCCGGGGACACTGAAGCTTTCTTT.

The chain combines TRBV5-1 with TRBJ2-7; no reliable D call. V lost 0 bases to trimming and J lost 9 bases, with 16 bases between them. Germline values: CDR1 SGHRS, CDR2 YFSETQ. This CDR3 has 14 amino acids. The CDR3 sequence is CASSLVVQAPRQYF. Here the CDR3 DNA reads TGCGCCAGCAGCTTGGTGGTTCAGGCCCCGAGGCAGTACTTC.

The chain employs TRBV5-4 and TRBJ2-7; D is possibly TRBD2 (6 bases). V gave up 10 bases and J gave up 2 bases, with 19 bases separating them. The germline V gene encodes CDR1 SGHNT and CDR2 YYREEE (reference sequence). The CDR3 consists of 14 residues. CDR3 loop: CAAGSGGAPYEQYF. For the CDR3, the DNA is TGTGCCGCCGGATCTGGCGGGGCCCCCTACGAGCAGTACTTC.

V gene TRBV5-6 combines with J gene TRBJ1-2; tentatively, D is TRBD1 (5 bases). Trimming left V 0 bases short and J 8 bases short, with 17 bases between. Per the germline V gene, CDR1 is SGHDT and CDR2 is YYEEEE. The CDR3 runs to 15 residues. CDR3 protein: CASSLEGPRGMGYTF. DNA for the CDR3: TGTGCCAGCAGCTTGGAGGGGCCCCGGGGGATGGGCTACACCTTC.

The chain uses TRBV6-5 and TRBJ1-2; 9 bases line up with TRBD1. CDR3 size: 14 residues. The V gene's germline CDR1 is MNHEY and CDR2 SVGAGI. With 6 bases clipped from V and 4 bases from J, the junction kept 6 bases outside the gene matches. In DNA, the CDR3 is TGTGCCAGCAGCCGACAGGGGGATTTCTATGGCTACACCTTC. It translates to CASSRQGDFYGYTF.

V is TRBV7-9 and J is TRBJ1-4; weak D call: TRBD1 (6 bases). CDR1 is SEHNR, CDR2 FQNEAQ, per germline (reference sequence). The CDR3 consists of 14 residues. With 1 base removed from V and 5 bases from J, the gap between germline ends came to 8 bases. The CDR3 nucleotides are TGTGCCAGCAGCTTAGGACAGGACAATGAAAAACTGTTTTTT. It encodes CASSLGQDNEKLFF.

The CDR3 loop reads CASSLRPPGTGNTEAFF. For the CDR3, the DNA is TGCGCCAGCAGCTTGCGGCCACCAGGGACAGGGAACACTGAAGCTTTCTTT. V gene TRBV5-1 combines with J gene TRBJ1-1; 8 bases are shared with TRBD1. V lost 1 base and J lost 1; bases outside the gene matches: 9. Germline V gene sequence: CDR1 SGHRS, CDR2 YFSETQ. The CDR3 totals 17 residues.

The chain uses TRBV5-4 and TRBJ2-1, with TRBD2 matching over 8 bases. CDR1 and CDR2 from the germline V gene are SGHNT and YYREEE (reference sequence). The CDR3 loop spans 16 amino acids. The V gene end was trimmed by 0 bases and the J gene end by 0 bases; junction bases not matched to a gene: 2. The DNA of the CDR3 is TGTGCCAGCAGCTTGGGGAGCGGGGGCTCCTACAATGAGCAGTTCTTC. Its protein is CASSLGSGGSYNEQFF.

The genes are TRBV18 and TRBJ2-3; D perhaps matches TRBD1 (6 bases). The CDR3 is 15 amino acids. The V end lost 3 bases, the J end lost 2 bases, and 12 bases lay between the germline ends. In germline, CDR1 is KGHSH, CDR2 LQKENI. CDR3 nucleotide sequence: TGTGCCAGCTCACCGAGACGGGACACCACAGATACGCAGTATTTT. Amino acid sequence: CASSPRRDTTDTQYF.

Here the CDR3 reads CSVADSLNYGYTF. CDR3 nucleotide sequence: TGCAGCGTTGCCGACAGTCTAAACTATGGCTACACCTTC. The rearrangement links TRBV29-1 to TRBJ1-2; D is perhaps TRBD1 (5 bases). Trimming left V 4 bases short and J 2 bases short, with 11 bases between. The CDR3 is 13 residues long. Germline V gene sequence: CDR1 SQVTM, CDR2 ANQGSEA.

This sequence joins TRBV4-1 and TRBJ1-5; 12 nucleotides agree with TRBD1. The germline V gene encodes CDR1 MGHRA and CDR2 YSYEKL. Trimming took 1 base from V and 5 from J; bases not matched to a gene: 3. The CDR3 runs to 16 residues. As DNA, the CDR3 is TGCGCCAGCAGCCAAGTCGGGACAGGGGGCGATCAGCCCCAGCATTTT. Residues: CASSQVGTGGDQPQHF.

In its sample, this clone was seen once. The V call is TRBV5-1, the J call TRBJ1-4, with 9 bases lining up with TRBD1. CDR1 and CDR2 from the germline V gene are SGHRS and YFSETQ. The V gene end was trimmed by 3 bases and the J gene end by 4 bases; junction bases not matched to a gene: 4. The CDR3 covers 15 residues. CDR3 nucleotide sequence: TGCGCCAGCAGCTGGAGGGGACAGGGTAATGAAAAACTGTTTTTT. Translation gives CASSWRGQGNEKLFF.

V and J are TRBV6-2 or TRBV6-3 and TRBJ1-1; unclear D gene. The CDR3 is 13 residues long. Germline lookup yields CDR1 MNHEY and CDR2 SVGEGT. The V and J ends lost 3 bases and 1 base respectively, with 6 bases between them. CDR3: CASSYEENTEAFF. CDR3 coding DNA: TGTGCCAGCAGTTATGAGGAGAACACTGAAGCTTTCTTT.

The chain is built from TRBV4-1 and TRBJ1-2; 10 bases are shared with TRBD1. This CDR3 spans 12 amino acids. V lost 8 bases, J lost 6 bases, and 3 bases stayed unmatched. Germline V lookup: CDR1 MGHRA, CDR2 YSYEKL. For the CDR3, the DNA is TGCGCCAGCCACGGACAGGGGGATGGCTACACCTTC. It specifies CASHGQGDGYTF.

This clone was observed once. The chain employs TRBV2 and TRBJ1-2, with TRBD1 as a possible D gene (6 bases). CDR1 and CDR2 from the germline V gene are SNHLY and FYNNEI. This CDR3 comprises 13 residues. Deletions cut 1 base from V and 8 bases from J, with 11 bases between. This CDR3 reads CASSEETGGGYTF. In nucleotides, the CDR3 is TGTGCCAGCAGTGAAGAGACAGGCGGCGGCTACACCTTC.

CDR3 loop: CASSDYPGGPLGYTF. CDR3 bases: TGTGCCAGCAGTGACTACCCGGGAGGCCCCTTAGGCTACACCTTC. The V and J genes are TRBV6-4 and TRBJ1-2; D remains ambiguous. The CDR3 spans 15 residues. Germline CDR1 and CDR2: MRHNA and SNTAGT. With 1 base removed from V and 8 bases from J, the gap between germline ends came to 17 bases.

The CDR3 DNA reads as TGTGCCATCAGTCGTACAGGGGGCTCTGCAGAGACCCAGTACTTC. This codes for CAISRTGGSAETQYF. The gene calls are TRBV10-3 and TRBJ2-5, with 9 bases fitting TRBD1. This CDR3 is built from 15 residues. Germline trimming cut 5 bases from V and 4 bases from J; bases unmatched to any gene: 8. Germline V lookup: CDR1 ENHRY, CDR2 SYGVKD.